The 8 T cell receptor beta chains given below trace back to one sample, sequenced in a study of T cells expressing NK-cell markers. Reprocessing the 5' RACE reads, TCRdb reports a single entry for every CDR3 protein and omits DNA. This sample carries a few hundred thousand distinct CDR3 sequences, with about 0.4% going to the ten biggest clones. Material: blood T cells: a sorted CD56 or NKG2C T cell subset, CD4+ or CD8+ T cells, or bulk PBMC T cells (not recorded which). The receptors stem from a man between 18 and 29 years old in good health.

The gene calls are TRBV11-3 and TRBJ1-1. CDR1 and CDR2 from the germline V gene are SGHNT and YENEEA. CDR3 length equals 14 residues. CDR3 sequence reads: CASSPGSTPTEAFF.

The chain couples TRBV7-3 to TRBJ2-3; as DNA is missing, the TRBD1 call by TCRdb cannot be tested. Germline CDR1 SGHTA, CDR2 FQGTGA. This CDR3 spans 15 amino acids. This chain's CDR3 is CASSPPGAGRDTQYF. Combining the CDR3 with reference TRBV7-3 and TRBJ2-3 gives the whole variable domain GAGVSQTPSNKVTEKGKYVELRCDPISGHTALYWYRQSLGQGPEFLIYFQGTGAADDSGLPNDRFFAVRPEGSVSTLKIQRTERGDSAVYLCASSPPGAGRDTQYFGPGTRLTVL.

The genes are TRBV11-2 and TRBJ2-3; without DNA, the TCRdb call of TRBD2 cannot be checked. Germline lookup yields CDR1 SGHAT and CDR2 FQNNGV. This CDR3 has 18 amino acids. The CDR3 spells CASSLALWGLAGGDTQYF.

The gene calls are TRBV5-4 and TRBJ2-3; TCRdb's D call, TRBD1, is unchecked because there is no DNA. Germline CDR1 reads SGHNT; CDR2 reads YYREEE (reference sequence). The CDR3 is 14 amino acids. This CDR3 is CASSSTGTTDTQYF.

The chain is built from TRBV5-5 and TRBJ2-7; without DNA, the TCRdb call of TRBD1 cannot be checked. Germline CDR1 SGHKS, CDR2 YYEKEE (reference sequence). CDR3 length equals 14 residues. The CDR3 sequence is CASSPGPNSYEQYF.

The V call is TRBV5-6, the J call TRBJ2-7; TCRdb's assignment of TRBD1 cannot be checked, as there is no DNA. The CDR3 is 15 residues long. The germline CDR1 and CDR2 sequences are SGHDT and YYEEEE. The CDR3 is CASSFGGGAPYEQYF.

This CDR3 is CASSQEGLVLNEQFF. The rearrangement links TRBV4-3 to TRBJ2-1; the TRBD2 assignment by TCRdb is unverifiable without DNA. Germline V gene lookup returns CDR1 LGHNA and CDR2 YSLEER. This CDR3 is 15 amino acids long.

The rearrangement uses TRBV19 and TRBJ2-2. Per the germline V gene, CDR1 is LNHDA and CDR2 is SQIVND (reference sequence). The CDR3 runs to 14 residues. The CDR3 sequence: CASSIKGNTGELFF.